These 24 T cell receptor beta chains share one sample of origin, sequenced in a study of blood T cells in healthy people across ages. A sample-barcoded 5' primer and a J-beta primer mix were used in a second PCR of roughly 6 to 11 cycles. TCRdb recomputed calls from the 5' RACE reads with MiXCR, one row per CDR3 protein. The repertoire has some 1.4 million distinct CDR3 sequences, about 43% of them found once; the top ten carry around 8%. Sequencing was performed on blood. The receptors derive from a woman aged 18-35 years in good health.

The rearrangement joins TRBV28 to TRBJ1-5, with D maybe TRBD1 (5 bases). The CDR3 contains 16 residues. Trimming took 1 base from V and 3 from J, leaving 13 bases between them. Germline V gives CDR1 MDHEN, CDR2 SYDVKM. For the CDR3, the DNA is TGTGCCAGCAGTTTATTTGGGGGGGGTCACAATCAGCCCCAGCATTTT. It yields the protein CASSLFGGGHNQPQHF. The full variable domain, in which reference TRBV28 and TRBJ1-5 provide the parts outside the CDR3, is DVKVTQSSRYLVKRTGEKVFLECVQDMDHENMFWYRQDPGLGLRLIYFSYDVKMKEKGDIPEGYSVSREKKERFSLILESASTNQTSMYLCASSLFGGGHNQPQHFGDGTRLSIL.

This clonotype has only a few counts. The rearrangement links TRBV29-1 to TRBJ2-7, with D hard to call. The germline gives CDR1 SQVTM, CDR2 ANQGSEA. This CDR3 spans 12 amino acids. V was pared by 7 bases and J by 4 bases, with 14 bases between. The CDR3 loop reads CSAQRGVYEQYF. In nucleotides, the CDR3 is TGCAGCGCCCAGAGAGGAGTTTACGAGCAGTACTTC.

J is TRBJ2-1 and V is TRBV6-5; 9 positions agree with TRBD1. The CDR3 loop spans 16 amino acids. Germline CDR1 MNHEY, CDR2 SVGAGI. J was trimmed by 4 bases and V by 0 bases; bases with no gene match: 4. As DNA, the CDR3 is TGTGCCAGCAGTTACTCGACAGGGGGGACTTACAATGAGCAGTTCTTC. This encodes CASSYSTGGTYNEQFF.

The chain couples TRBV21-1 to TRBJ2-4; the D call TRBD2 from the table was never checked on the DNA. TRBV21-1 is given as a pseudogene. The CDR3 consists of 18 residues. The CDR3 region is CASSKVLAGGLAKNIQYF. The CDR3 nucleotides read TGTGCCAGCAGCAAAGTCCTAGCGGGGGGACTAGCCAAAAACATTCAGTACTTC.

The chain has TRBV2 and TRBJ1-5, with D hard to call. V gave up 6 bases and J gave up 3 bases, with 12 bases separating them. The CDR3 is 14 residues long. The germline V gene encodes CDR1 SNHLY and CDR2 FYNNEI. The CDR3 DNA reads as TGTGCCAGCAGCCTTCAGGAGTTCAATCAGCCCCAGCATTTT. This sequence encodes CASSLQEFNQPQHF.

The V gene is TRBV29-1, the J gene TRBJ1-1; weak D call: TRBD1 (5 bases). The length of the CDR3 is 16 residues. The germline V and J ends were trimmed by 0 bases and 4 bases, with 18 bases remaining between them. Germline V gene sequence: CDR1 SQVTM, CDR2 ANQGSEA. The CDR3 protein is CSVEDRQGPRSTEAFF. The CDR3 DNA is TGCAGCGTTGAAGATCGGCAGGGCCCCCGAAGCACTGAAGCTTTCTTT. Variable domain in full (rest from reference TRBV29-1 and TRBJ1-1): SAVISQKPSRDICQRGTSLTIQCQVDSQVTMMFWYRQQPGQSLTLIATANQGSEATYESGFVIDKFPISRPNLTFSTLTVSNMSPEDSSIYLCSVEDRQGPRSTEAFFGQGTRLTVV.

This chain uses TRBV20-1 with TRBJ2-7, with 8 nucleotides matching TRBD1. This CDR3 is built from 14 residues. Germline loops: CDR1 DFQATT, CDR2 SNEGSKA (reference sequence). Trimming took 0 bases from V and 8 from J; bases not matched to a gene: 9. The CDR3 protein is CSAREEQGAAKQYF. CDR3 DNA sequence: TGCAGTGCTAGAGAAGAGCAGGGGGCGGCAAAGCAGTACTTC.

The genes are TRBV15 and TRBJ2-7; 10 positions match TRBD2. Germline loops: CDR1 LNHNV, CDR2 YYDKDF (reference sequence). The CDR3 consists of 15 residues. V was clipped by 1 base and J by 5 bases; unmatched bases: 5. This CDR3 is CATSRGASGRDEQYF. Written as DNA, the CDR3 is TGTGCCACCAGCAGAGGGGCTAGCGGGAGAGACGAGCAGTACTTC.

This clonotype was observed a handful of times. CDR3 region: CAIRPVEAGGNNEQFF. The CDR3 DNA is TGTGCCATCAGGCCCGTCGAGGCGGGGGGAAACAATGAGCAGTTCTTC. The rearrangement uses TRBV10-3 and TRBJ2-1; 8 bases map to TRBD2. CDR1 and CDR2 from the germline V gene are ENHRY and SYGVKD. CDR3 size: 16 residues. Trimming cost V 6 bases and J 5 bases; bases outside gene matches: 12.

The chain is built from TRBV18 and TRBJ2-5, with 9 bases lining up with TRBD1. The CDR3 has 14 residues. Germline V gene lookup returns CDR1 KGHSH and CDR2 LQKENI. The junction had 13 bases not matched to a gene; V was cut back by 6 bases and J by 11 bases. The CDR3 protein is CASSPGTGTGEQYF. As DNA, the CDR3 is TGTGCCAGCTCCCCCGGGACAGGGACGGGGGAGCAGTACTTC.

The chain links TRBV10-3 to TRBJ2-7; no clear D. The germline V and J ends were trimmed by 6 bases and 7 bases, with 16 bases remaining between them. CDR3 length: 13 amino acids. Germline CDR1 and CDR2: ENHRY and SYGVKD. DNA of the CDR3: TGTGCCATCAGGGCAGATATCGTCAATGAGCAGTACTTC. It specifies CAIRADIVNEQYF.

The chain employs TRBV20-1 and TRBJ1-5; TRBD1 agrees at 9 bases. With V trimmed by 8 bases and J by 0 bases, 8 bases remained unmatched. The CDR3 loop spans 15 amino acids. CDR1 is DFQATT, CDR2 SNEGSKA, per germline (reference sequence). This CDR3 is CSTPGQGDSNQPQHF. In DNA, the CDR3 is TGCAGTACTCCGGGACAGGGTGATAGCAATCAGCCCCAGCATTTT.

The chain has TRBV27 and TRBJ2-7; D might be TRBD2 (6 bases). The CDR3 loop spans 15 amino acids. In germline, CDR1 is MNHEY, CDR2 SMNVEV (reference sequence). The V gene lost 4 bases and the J gene lost 2 bases, with 15 bases spanning the gap. The CDR3 reads CASSYIGEDPYEQYF. CDR3 DNA sequence: TGTGCCAGCAGTTATATCGGGGAGGACCCCTACGAGCAGTACTTC.

Comments on this clonotype: Compared with germline, one end of the junction differs, possibly owing to a read error. The chain uses TRBV12-3 or TRBV12-4 and TRBJ2-7, with D maybe TRBD1 (6 bases). CDR3 size: 14 residues. The CDR3 DNA reads TGTGCCAGCACTGCTGGGCAGGGGTCCTTCGAGCAGTACTTC. It specifies CASTAGQGSFEQYF.

In this sample, this clonotype turned up a few times. The chain employs TRBV29-1 and TRBJ2-7, with D uncertain. Trimming stripped 5 bases from V and 3 bases from J, with 14 bases between. The CDR3 is 13 amino acids. Per germline, CDR1 SQVTM and CDR2 ANQGSEA. CDR3 sequence reads: CSVLLEANYEQYF. For the CDR3, the DNA is TGCAGCGTTTTATTGGAAGCAAACTACGAGCAGTACTTC.

This rearrangement joins TRBV12-3 or TRBV12-4 to TRBJ1-2; TRBD1 aligns across 8 bases. After removal of 6 bases from V and 10 bases from J, the junction contained 4 bases not matched to a gene. The CDR3 spans 11 residues. CDR3 amino acids: CASRETGDYTF. The CDR3 DNA sequence: TGTGCCAGCAGAGAGACAGGGGACTACACCTTC.

This clonotype occurred a few times. The chain links TRBV29-1 to TRBJ1-1; unclear D gene. This CDR3 comprises 12 residues. Germline CDR1 and CDR2: SQVTM and ANQGSEA. V was pared by 4 bases and J by 4 bases, with 10 bases between. In nucleotides, the CDR3 is TGCAGCGTTGGGCATGAGACCACTGAAGCTTTCTTT. Protein product: CSVGHETTEAFF.

This clonotype showed up just a few times. The V and J genes are TRBV12-3 or TRBV12-4 and TRBJ1-2; possible D gene TRBD1, 6 bases. V dropped 7 bases and J dropped 6 bases, with 12 bases sitting between them. CDR3 length: 12 residues. CDR3 DNA: TGTGCCAGCACCCTAGGGGGGAATGGCTACACCTTC. Its translation: CASTLGGNGYTF.

V gene TRBV7-9 combines with J gene TRBJ1-3; possible D gene TRBD1, 6 bases. Trimming took off 3 bases at V and 1 base at J, with 19 bases between the two ends. CDR1 and CDR2 (germline): SEHNR, FQNEAQ (reference sequence). The CDR3 has 18 residues. The CDR3 is CASSFFGAGALSGNTIYF. The DNA of the CDR3 is TGTGCCAGCAGCTTCTTTGGCGCAGGGGCTCTTTCTGGAAACACCATATATTTT.

The V and J genes are TRBV25-1 and TRBJ2-5, with 8 bases aligning to TRBD2. The V and J ends lost 0 bases and 3 bases, in that order; junction bases with no gene match: 6. The CDR3 is made up of 16 amino acids. Germline V gene sequence: CDR1 MGHDK, CDR2 SYGVNS. DNA for the CDR3: TGTGCCAGCAGTGAATATGGGGGACTAGGGAAAGAGACCCAGTACTTC. Its protein is CASSEYGGLGKETQYF.

This clonotype was observed a handful of times. The CDR3 DNA reads as TGCAGCGTTTGTTACGGTGACAATGAGCAGTTCTTC. Translating gives CSVCYGDNEQFF. This rearrangement joins TRBV29-1 to TRBJ2-1; D gene uncertain. V was clipped by 5 bases and J by 5 bases, with 10 bases between them. Germline V CDR1 and CDR2: SQVTM, ANQGSEA. The CDR3 length is 12 residues.

This clonotype was seen more than once but under ten times. The rearrangement links TRBV7-2 to TRBJ1-4; D perhaps matches TRBD1 (5 bases). Germline V CDR1 and CDR2: SGHTA, FQGNSA. The CDR3 length is 14 residues. Trimming took off 3 bases at V and 4 bases at J, with 9 bases between the two ends. The CDR3 here is CASSFGTGNEKLFF. CDR3 nucleotide sequence: TGTGCCAGCAGCTTTGGGACGGGTAATGAAAAACTGTTTTTT.

The chain is built from TRBV28 and TRBJ2-7; TRBD2 matches 11 bases. Germline assignment: CDR1 MDHEN and CDR2 SYDVKM. There are 16 residues in the CDR3. Trimming at V came to 3 bases and at J to 7 bases, leaving 11 bases not matched to a gene. CDR3 loop: CASSFPSGGSGNEQYF. CDR3 bases: TGTGCCAGCAGTTTTCCTAGCGGGGGGTCCGGGAATGAGCAGTACTTC.

This clonotype was found a few times. The chain is built from TRBV20-1 and TRBJ2-1; TRBD2 matches 7 bases. This CDR3 has 14 residues. The ends lost 1 base at V and 3 bases at J; junction bases unmatched: 3. Germline lookup yields CDR1 DFQATT and CDR2 SNEGSKA (reference sequence). The CDR3 reads CSARGLADYNEQFF. CDR3 nucleotide sequence: TGCAGTGCTAGAGGGCTAGCGGACTACAATGAGCAGTTCTTC.